One T cell receptor (beta chain) is described in this entry. The antigen is not known. Sequencing libraries made from TCR beta cDNA carried unique molecular identifiers. TCRdb reprocessed the PCR reads with MiXCR, giving one entry per CDR3 protein. This table has hundreds of thousands of distinct CDR3 sequences, roughly 29% appearing once. This entry belongs to a study of post-analysis software for immune sequencing data. About the research overall: Some patients lacked subtype; others had relapsing-remitting, secondary progressive or progressive-relapsing disease. Study results and caveats: In patients, 4 to 6 TRBV segments were more frequent than in controls, with TRBV5-6, TRBV5-1 and TRBV20-1 among them. Patients with multiple sclerosis recorded significantly lower normalized Chao1 diversity than controls, the study found.

This CDR3 has 18 residues. Unmatched junction bases numbered 16, after V lost 0 bases and J lost 5 bases. The germline V gene has CDR1 SGHRS and CDR2 YFSETQ. V gene TRBV5-1 combines with J gene TRBJ1-2; 7 bases align to TRBD1. This TCR derives from a girl between 10 and 17 years old with multiple sclerosis. Sequencing used blood. Here the CDR3 DNA reads TGCGCCAGCAGCTTGGCCTCTCGACGACAGGGCCTTAGGTATGGCTACACCTTC. Amino acids: CASSLASRRQGLRYGYTF.